A selection of T cell receptor beta chains follows, all from one sample in a study of T cell responses to AZD1222 COVID-19 vaccine. The data were produced by immunoSEQ multiplex PCR, yet TCRdb's version contains in-frame clones alone and is incomplete. The data contain under 70,000 clones, 89% of them singletons. Sample: peripheral blood, taken 28 days after the second AZD1222 dose. The receptor source for this set is an adult who received the AZD1222 COVID-19 vaccine. Each CDR3 is given without its conserved first and last residue.

>TRBV19
ASSPRTGGINEKLF
>TRBV21-1
ASSKAYATGVGNTIY
>TRBV7-9
ASGWGTGELF
>TRBV18
ASSPLGRGGSETQY
>TRBV9
ASSVAIEDTQY
>TRBV6-1
ASSDRGQALSYEQY
>TRBV9
ASSVGLGRPSYEQY
>TRBV5-8
ASSLQGRDEQY
>TRBV11-2
ASSSQQGYYGYT
>TRBV3-1/TRBV3-2
ASSQGRGGPSRAHTGELF
>TRBV7-2
ASSFEGTSGAYNEQF
>TRBV7-3
ASSEQPLTTEAF